A single sample gave rise to the 25 T cell receptor beta chains below, sequenced in a study of identical twins. MiXCR, run by TCRdb on the 5' RACE reads, gives a single entry per CDR3 protein. The repertoire consists of 600,000 to 850,000 distinct CDR3 sequences, with 15% to 20% occurring once and the leading ten covering 13%. These data were also filed under a second study, of T cells expressing NK-cell markers.

Sample: PBMCs. The receptors stem from a woman aged 18 to 35 in good health.

With regard to this clonotype: One junction end disagrees with the germline gene, perhaps due to a read error. The J gene is TRBJ1-3, the V gene TRBV6-5, with D unclear. From germline, CDR1 is MNHEY and CDR2 SVGAGI. The CDR3 has 13 amino acids. The CDR3 loop reads CASSLLGGNTMYF. The CDR3 DNA sequence: TGTGCCAGCAGTCTACTGGGTGGAAACACCATGTATTTT.

This clonotype turned up a few times. V and J are TRBV12-3 or TRBV12-4 and TRBJ1-2; 12 nucleotides agree with TRBD1. This CDR3 is 15 amino acids long. J gave up 8 bases and V 6 bases, and 10 bases lay outside the gene matches. The CDR3 DNA follows: TGTGCCAGCAGGTCGGGACAGGGGGCGTTTGTGGGCTACACCTTC. Its protein product is CASRSGQGAFVGYTF.

This clonotype was counted ten times or more. The gene calls are TRBV7-8 and TRBJ1-2; D remains unclear. Germline-derived CDR1 and CDR2 are SGHVS and FQNEAQ. The CDR3 runs to 15 residues. The germline V and J ends were trimmed by 1 base and 7 bases, with 16 bases remaining between them. In DNA form, the CDR3 reads TGTGCCAGCAGCTTAGAAGCGGGTAGAGTCTCTGGCTACACCTTC. It codes for CASSLEAGRVSGYTF.

The rearrangement joins TRBV29-1 to TRBJ2-5; 8 bases line up with TRBD1. The germline CDR1 and CDR2 sequences are SQVTM and ANQGSEA. Trimming cost V 6 bases and J 4 bases; bases outside gene matches: 7. The CDR3 is 13 amino acids. The chain's CDR3 is CSVDIGQGETQYF. CDR3 coding DNA: TGCAGCGTGGACATAGGACAGGGAGAGACCCAGTACTTC.

This clonotype has more than one count but fewer than ten. The chain recombines TRBV20-1 with TRBJ1-4; 11 positions agree with TRBD1. Trimming removed 6 bases from V and 3 bases from J; junction bases left unmatched: 6. Germline-derived CDR1 and CDR2 are DFQATT and SNEGSKA (reference sequence). The CDR3 contains 15 residues. CDR3 sequence: CSAPGTGGSNEKLFF. In DNA form, the CDR3 reads TGCAGTGCCCCCGGGACAGGGGGATCTAATGAAAAACTGTTTTTT.

The chain carries TRBV29-1 and TRBJ2-5, with D possibly TRBD2 on 5 matching bases. Deletions cut 3 bases from V and 5 bases from J, with 7 bases between. CDR3 length equals 11 residues. Looked up from germline, CDR1 is SQVTM and CDR2 is ANQGSEA. The CDR3 DNA reads TGCAGCGTTGACTGGGAGGAGACCCAGTACTTC. Encoded protein: CSVDWEETQYF.

The V and J genes are TRBV19 and TRBJ1-2; D remains unclear. Trimming cost V 7 bases and J 1 base, with 13 bases left between them. The CDR3 consists of 14 residues. Per the germline V gene, CDR1 is LNHDA and CDR2 is SQIVND (reference sequence). CDR3 sequence (DNA): TGTGCCAGTACCATAGGAAGGAATAACTATGGCTACACCTTC. Protein: CASTIGRNNYGYTF. The whole variable domain, remainder taken from reference TRBV19 and TRBJ1-2, is DGGITQSPKYLFRKEGQNVTLSCEQNLNHDAMYWYRQDPGQGLRLIYYSQIVNDFQKGDIAEGYSVSREKKESFPLTVTSAQKNPTAFYLCASTIGRNNYGYTFGSGTRLTVV.

The table lists this clonotype with a few counts. The CDR3 region has the DNA TGTGCCAGCAGCCCTCCCTCGAGTTGGCAGTACTTC. This sequence encodes CASSPPSSWQYF. The rearrangement joins TRBV12-3 or TRBV12-4 to TRBJ2-7, with D hard to call. This CDR3 is built from 12 residues. The germline V and J ends were trimmed by 6 bases and 9 bases, with 15 bases remaining between them.

The sample holds a few counts of this clonotype. The junction and the germline gene differ at one end; a read error may be behind it. The chain is built from TRBV12-3 or TRBV12-4 and TRBJ1-2; 11 bases map to TRBD1. The CDR3 length is 17 residues. CDR3 coding DNA: TGTGCCAGCAGCTTTCATAGAGGACAGGGGGCTAAATATGGCTACACCTTC. Translation gives CASSFHRGQGAKYGYTF.

The chain employs TRBV20-1 and TRBJ2-3; 11 nucleotides line up with TRBD2. Germline CDR1 reads DFQATT; CDR2 reads SNEGSKA (reference sequence). The J segment lost 4 bases and the V segment lost 6 bases, leaving 6 bases of the junction unmatched. CDR3 length equals 14 residues. The CDR3 bases are TGCAGTGCCAGCGTAGCGGGAGGGGCAGATACGCAGTATTTT. It is translated as CSASVAGGADTQYF.

About this clonotype: The junction and the germline gene differ at one end; a read error may be behind it. The V and J genes are TRBV7-7 and TRBJ1-4; D ambiguous. This CDR3 spans 13 amino acids. Per germline, CDR1 SSHAT and CDR2 FNYEAQ (reference sequence). CDR3 amino acids: CASSLRMDEKLFF. The CDR3 coding sequence is TGTGCTAGCAGCCTTCGGATGGATGAAAAACTGTTTTTT. Supplemented by reference TRBV7-7 and TRBJ1-4, the full variable domain reads GAGVSQSPRYKVTKRGQDVTLRCDPISSHATLYWYQQALGQGPEFLTYFNYEAQPDKSGLPSDRFSAERPEGSISTLTIQRTEQRDSAMYRCASSLRMDEKLFFGSGTQLSVL.

This clonotype was observed a few times. This sequence joins TRBV27 and TRBJ2-7; D is perhaps TRBD1 (5 bases). Trimming cost V 8 bases and J 7 bases, with 21 bases left between them. The CDR3 runs to 14 residues. Germline V gene lookup returns CDR1 MNHEY and CDR2 SMNVEV (reference sequence). The CDR3 nucleotides are TGTGCCAGCTCTAGGGGTCTGGGTGAATGGGAGCAGTACTTC. Its translation: CASSRGLGEWEQYF.

This clonotype was found many times. The chain uses TRBV12-3 or TRBV12-4 and TRBJ2-2, with D unclear. The CDR3 has 15 residues. The germline V and J ends were trimmed by 1 base and 0 bases, with 6 bases remaining between them. The CDR3 loop is CASSLVRTNTGELFF. The CDR3 coding sequence is TGTGCCAGCAGTTTAGTCCGGACGAACACCGGGGAGCTGTTTTTT.

This clonotype was found a few times. The gene calls are TRBV12-3 or TRBV12-4 and TRBJ2-5, with TRBD2 matching over 10 bases. V lost 3 bases to trimming and J lost 5 bases; unmatched junction nucleotides: 15. This CDR3 spans 18 amino acids. The chain's CDR3 is CASSFVFSTTSGWETQYF. Written as DNA, the CDR3 is TGTGCCAGCAGTTTTGTGTTTTCCACGACTAGCGGGTGGGAGACCCAGTACTTC.

This rearrangement joins TRBV20-1 to TRBJ2-3; D could derive from TRBD1 or TRBD2 (7 bases each). The ends were cut back, 0 bases at V and 2 bases at J, with 15 bases in the middle. Germline loops: CDR1 DFQATT, CDR2 SNEGSKA (reference sequence). This CDR3 comprises 16 residues. Here the CDR3 reads CSARDQPGGVTDTQYF. For the CDR3, the DNA is TGCAGTGCTAGAGATCAGCCAGGGGGGGTCACAGATACGCAGTATTTT.

The chain recombines TRBV5-1 with TRBJ1-2, with TRBD1 as a possible D gene (6 bases). Trimming took 6 bases from V and 4 from J, leaving 13 bases between them. Germline assignment: CDR1 SGHRS and CDR2 YFSETQ. The CDR3 has 13 residues. CDR3 sequence: CASNHGGAYGYTF. The CDR3 DNA is TGCGCCAGCAACCATGGGGGGGCCTATGGCTACACCTTC.

There are a few counts of this clonotype. This chain links TRBV7-2 with TRBJ2-1, with 15 bases lining up with TRBD2. The CDR3 is made up of 15 amino acids. Germline values: CDR1 SGHTA, CDR2 FQGNSA. V gave up 1 base and J gave up 10 bases; unmatched junction bases: 2. The chain's CDR3 is CASSLGTSGRDEQFF. The CDR3 nucleotides read TGTGCCAGCAGCTTAGGGACTAGCGGGAGGGACGAGCAGTTCTTC.

The J gene is TRBJ2-6, the V gene TRBV4-2; no reliable D call. The CDR3 has 17 residues. V was trimmed by 0 bases and J by 3 bases, leaving 12 bases between them. Germline CDR1 and CDR2: LGHNA and YNFKEQ. CDR3 DNA: TGTGCCAGCAGCCAAGATCTGTCCTCTCTTGGGGCCAACGTCCTGACTTTC. Translating gives CASSQDLSSLGANVLTF.

V and J are TRBV5-1 and TRBJ2-1; 7 bases agree with TRBD2. This CDR3 region has 14 residues. After removal of 4 bases from V and 7 bases from J, the junction contained 8 bases not matched to a gene. Germline CDR1 is SGHRS and CDR2 is YFSETQ. This CDR3 is CASSHGLEGNEQFF. For the CDR3, the DNA is TGCGCCAGCAGCCACGGACTAGAAGGGAATGAGCAGTTCTTC.

The rearrangement joins TRBV28 to TRBJ2-5, with 8 bases that match TRBD2. The trim removed 3 bases at V and 2 bases at J, leaving 5 bases unmatched. CDR3 length equals 15 residues. The germline gives CDR1 MDHEN, CDR2 SYDVKM. CDR3 coding DNA: TGTGCCAGCAGTTTGACGGGAGGGCCACAAGAGACCCAGTACTTC. The encoded protein is CASSLTGGPQETQYF.

This clonotype was counted many times. The J gene is TRBJ1-1, the V gene TRBV5-1; D may be TRBD1 (5 bases). Between the trimmed V and J ends, which lost 0 bases and 0 bases, there was a span of 6 bases. This CDR3 is built from 14 residues. The germline V gene has CDR1 SGHRS and CDR2 YFSETQ. CDR3 residues: CASSLEGVNTEAFF. CDR3 in DNA: TGCGCCAGCAGCTTGGAAGGGGTGAACACTGAAGCTTTCTTT.

This clonotype was seen only a few times. The gene calls are TRBV5-1 and TRBJ2-3, with D tentatively TRBD1 or TRBD2 (5 bases each). The CDR3 loop spans 15 amino acids. Trimming stripped 4 bases from V and 0 bases from J, with 12 bases between. Germline-derived CDR1 and CDR2 are SGHRS and YFSETQ. The CDR3 sequence is CASSHGAGSTDTQYF. CDR3 bases: TGCGCCAGCAGCCACGGGGCCGGGAGCACAGATACGCAGTATTTT.

This clonotype showed up many times. The J gene is TRBJ2-1, the V gene TRBV7-9; D gene uncertain. Germline CDR1 is SEHNR and CDR2 is FQNEAQ (reference sequence). The CDR3 runs 15 residues. V was cut by 1 base and J by 0 bases, with 7 bases left in between. The CDR3 DNA is TGTGCCAGCAGCTTAGGGGCCATCTCCTACAATGAGCAGTTCTTC. Protein product: CASSLGAISYNEQFF.

The V and J genes are TRBV29-1 and TRBJ2-7; D remains ambiguous. Trimming shortened V by 4 bases and J by 1 base, and 8 bases separated the two germline ends. Germline V gene lookup returns CDR1 SQVTM and CDR2 ANQGSEA. The CDR3 totals 12 residues. The CDR3 loop reads CSVVFQSYEQYF. CDR3 nucleotides: TGCAGCGTTGTTTTCCAGTCCTACGAGCAGTACTTC.

The chain employs TRBV20-1 and TRBJ2-2; the match to TRBD2 covers 9 bases. CDR1 and CDR2 from the germline V gene are DFQATT and SNEGSKA (reference sequence). V lost 1 base to trimming and J lost 4 bases; unmatched junction nucleotides: 4. The CDR3 contains 15 residues. The CDR3 protein is CSARVGSGGTGELFF. The CDR3 DNA reads as TGCAGTGCTAGAGTGGGTAGCGGGGGCACCGGGGAGCTGTTTTTT.